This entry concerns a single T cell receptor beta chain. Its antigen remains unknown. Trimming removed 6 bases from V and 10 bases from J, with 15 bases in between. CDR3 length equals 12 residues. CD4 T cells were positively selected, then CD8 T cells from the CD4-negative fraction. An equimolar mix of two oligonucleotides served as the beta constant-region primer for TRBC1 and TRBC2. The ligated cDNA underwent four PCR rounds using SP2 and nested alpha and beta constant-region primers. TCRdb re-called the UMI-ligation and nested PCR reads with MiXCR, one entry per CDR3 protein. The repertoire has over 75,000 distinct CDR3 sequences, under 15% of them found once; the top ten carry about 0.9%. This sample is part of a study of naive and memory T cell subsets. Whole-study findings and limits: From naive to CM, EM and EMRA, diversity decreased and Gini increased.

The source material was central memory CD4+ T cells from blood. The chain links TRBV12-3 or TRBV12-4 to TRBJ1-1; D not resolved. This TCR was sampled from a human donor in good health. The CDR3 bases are TGTGCCAGCAGCCCGTCTGTGGAAAGAGCTTTCTTT. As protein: CASSPSVERAFF.